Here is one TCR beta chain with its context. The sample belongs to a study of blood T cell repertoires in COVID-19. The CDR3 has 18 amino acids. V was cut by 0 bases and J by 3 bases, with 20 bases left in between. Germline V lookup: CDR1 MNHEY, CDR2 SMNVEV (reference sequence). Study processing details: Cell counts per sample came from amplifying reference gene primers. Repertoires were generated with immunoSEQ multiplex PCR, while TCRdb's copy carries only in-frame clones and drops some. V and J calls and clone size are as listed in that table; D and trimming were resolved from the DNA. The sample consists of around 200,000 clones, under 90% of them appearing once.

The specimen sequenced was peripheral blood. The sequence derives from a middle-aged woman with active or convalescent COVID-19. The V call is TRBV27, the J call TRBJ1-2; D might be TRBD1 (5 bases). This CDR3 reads CASSLSSDIPAGYYGYTF. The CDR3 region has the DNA TGTGCCAGCAGTTTATCTTCGGACATCCCGGCGGGGTACTATGGCTACACCTTC.